The 32 T cell receptor beta chains below were found in one sample sequenced in a study of blood T cell repertoires in COVID-19. Sequencing used immunoSEQ multiplex PCR; TCRdb keeps in-frame clones, though not all of them. The table has around 240,000 clones, roughly 84% seen once. Sequenced material: peripheral blood. These receptors were obtained from a man in his forties with acute or convalescent COVID-19.

The CDR3 sequence: CAWRKDRLTNEKLFF. As DNA, the CDR3 is TGTGCCTGGAGGAAGGACAGGTTAACTAATGAAAAACTGTTTTTT. The rearrangement uses TRBV30 and TRBJ1-4; 7 positions match TRBD1. The CDR3 runs 15 residues. V trimming: 3 bases; J trimming: 1 base; junction bases outside the gene matches: 5. Germline loops: CDR1 GTSNPN, CDR2 SVGIG (reference sequence).

This chain connects TRBV5-1 to TRBJ2-5, with D perhaps TRBD2 (5 bases). Germline V CDR1 and CDR2: SGHRS, YFSETQ. V was shortened by 1 base and J by 1 base, with 8 bases between the two germline ends. This CDR3 comprises 14 residues. Here the CDR3 reads CASSLLRGQETQYF. CDR3 in DNA: TGCGCCAGCAGCTTGTTACGGGGCCAAGAGACCCAGTACTTC.

This clone was observed a few times. The chain is built from TRBV3-1 (or the pseudogene TRBV3-2) and TRBJ1-5, with D hard to call. The V end was cut by 1 base, the J end by 4 bases, with 11 bases between. CDR1 is LGHDT, CDR2 YNNKEL, per germline (reference sequence). The CDR3 sequence is 15 residues long. The CDR3: CASSQVYSPNQPQHF. CDR3 nucleotides: TGTGCCAGCAGCCAAGTGTACAGCCCAAATCAGCCCCAGCATTTT.

This chain connects TRBV4-2 to TRBJ1-6; D remains ambiguous. CDR1 and CDR2 (germline): LGHNA, YNFKEQ. The V end lost 4 bases, the J end lost 10 bases, and 14 bases lay between the germline ends. The CDR3 has 14 residues. CDR3 protein: CASSLTPGASPLHF. The DNA for the CDR3 is TGTGCCAGCAGCCTCACCCCGGGAGCCTCACCCCTCCACTTT.

This clone was counted a few times. The V call is TRBV3-1 (or the pseudogene TRBV3-2), the J call TRBJ2-5; D might be TRBD2 (5 bases). CDR3 length: 14 residues. The germline CDR1 and CDR2 sequences are LGHDT and YNNKEL (reference sequence). Trimming removed 2 bases at V and 0 bases at J, with 7 bases between. CDR3 sequence (DNA): TGTGCCAGCAGCCAAATAGCGTACCAAGAGACCCAGTACTTC. Translation gives CASSQIAYQETQYF.

The chain couples TRBV5-6 to TRBJ2-3; 10 nucleotides align to TRBD2. J gave up 2 bases and V 3 bases, and 6 bases lay outside the gene matches. Per germline, CDR1 SGHDT and CDR2 YYEEEE. The CDR3 spans 16 residues. The DNA of the CDR3 is TGTGCCAGCAGCTCCAGACTAGCGGGTCTCACAGATACGCAGTATTTT. Translation: CASSSRLAGLTDTQYF.

The chain combines TRBV10-1 with TRBJ1-1; D may be TRBD1 (5 bases). Trimming stripped 6 bases from V and 1 base from J, with 6 bases between. Germline V CDR1 and CDR2: WNHNN, SYGVQD (reference sequence). CDR3 length: 12 amino acids. The CDR3 sequence: CASRTGNTEAFF. Here the CDR3 DNA reads TGCGCCAGCAGAACAGGGAACACTGAAGCTTTCTTT.

CDR3 DNA: TGTGCCAGCACCACAGGGGGCTCTGGAAACACCATATATTTT. Its translation is CASTTGGSGNTIYF. This chain links TRBV6-5 with TRBJ1-3, with 8 bases identical to TRBD1. Germline V gives CDR1 MNHEY, CDR2 SVGAGI. CDR3 length equals 14 residues. The V gene end was trimmed by 7 bases and the J gene end by 0 bases; junction bases not matched to a gene: 2.

This rearrangement joins TRBV9 to TRBJ2-3, with 7 nucleotides matching TRBD2. V lost 1 base, J lost 4 bases, and 9 bases stayed unmatched. The V gene's germline CDR1 is SGDLS and CDR2 YYNGEE. The CDR3 contains 16 residues. CDR3 loop: CASSVQSGGGADTQYF. The CDR3 nucleotides are TGTGCCAGCAGCGTACAGTCGGGGGGTGGCGCAGATACGCAGTATTTT.

The rearrangement uses TRBV27 and TRBJ1-5; D remains unclear. CDR1 is MNHEY, CDR2 SMNVEV, per germline (reference sequence). The CDR3 length is 15 residues. V was trimmed by 7 bases and J by 2 bases, leaving 15 bases between them. The CDR3 spells CASTPGGYGNQPQHF. The CDR3 DNA sequence: TGTGCCAGCACCCCTGGAGGATACGGCAATCAGCCCCAGCATTTT.

V gene TRBV7-3 combines with J gene TRBJ2-3, with 9 bases lining up with TRBD1. V shed 5 bases, J shed 1 base, and the junction held 7 bases outside the gene matches. Germline CDR1 SGHTA, CDR2 FQGTGA. The CDR3 is 16 residues long. The CDR3 bases are TGTGCCAGCAGCCCCCTCACAGGGGGCGGCACAGATACGCAGTATTTT. This codes for CASSPLTGGGTDTQYF. The full variable domain, its missing parts supplied by reference TRBV7-3 and TRBJ2-3, is GAGVSQTPSNKVTEKGKYVELRCDPISGHTALYWYRQSLGQGPEFLIYFQGTGAADDSGLPNDRFFAVRPEGSVSTLKIQRTERGDSAVYLCASSPLTGGGTDTQYFGPGTRLTVL.

The chain combines TRBV5-1 with TRBJ1-2, with a tentative D call TRBD1 (5 bases). CDR3 length: 13 amino acids. In germline, CDR1 is SGHRS, CDR2 YFSETQ. V lost 4 bases and J lost 4, with 11 bases in between. The CDR3 sequence is CASSPEGTYGYTF. CDR3 coding DNA: TGCGCCAGCAGCCCGGAGGGGACCTATGGCTACACCTTC.

The chain couples TRBV5-4 to TRBJ1-2; tentatively, D is TRBD1 (5 bases). The germline V and J ends were trimmed by 3 bases and 6 bases, with 15 bases remaining between them. The CDR3 sequence is 14 residues long. Germline assignment: CDR1 SGHNT and CDR2 YYREEE (reference sequence). CDR3 nucleotides: TGTGCCAGCAGCTCCTGGAGAGGGGAGGATGGCTACACCTTC. As protein: CASSSWRGEDGYTF.

The rearrangement links TRBV5-1 to TRBJ1-2; D remains ambiguous. The germline V and J ends were trimmed by 1 base and 4 bases, with 11 bases remaining between them. CDR1 and CDR2 from the germline V gene are SGHRS and YFSETQ. The CDR3 has 14 residues. DNA of the CDR3: TGCGCCAGCAGCTTGAGAGGAGATACCTATGGCTACACCTTC. Its translation: CASSLRGDTYGYTF. Drawing the rest from reference TRBV5-1 and TRBJ1-2, the complete variable domain is KAGVTQTPRYLIKTRGQQVTLSCSPISGHRSVSWYQQTPGQGLQFLFEYFSETQRNKGNFPGRFSGRQFSNSRSEMNVSTLELGDSALYLCASSLRGDTYGYTFGSGTRLTVV.

As to this clone: Distinct nucleotide sequences in the sample also encode this CDR3. The rearrangement links TRBV6-2 or TRBV6-3 to TRBJ1-1, with D perhaps TRBD1 (6 bases). Trimming left V 5 bases short and J 8 bases short, with 9 bases between. This CDR3 has 11 residues. Germline V gives CDR1 MNHEY, CDR2 SVGEGT. CDR3: CASSRTGEAFF. The CDR3 nucleotides read TGTGCCAGCAGTCGCACAGGGGAAGCTTTCTTT.

CDR3 bases: TGTGCCAGCTCACCAGGAGGGCCAAATTCACCCCTCCACTTT. This codes for CASSPGGPNSPLHF. The rearrangement uses TRBV18 and TRBJ1-6; no firm D call. The CDR3 is made up of 14 amino acids. V shed 2 bases and J shed 7 bases, with 9 bases lying between them. Germline assignment: CDR1 KGHSH and CDR2 LQKENI.

This rearrangement joins TRBV4-1 to TRBJ1-1; perhaps TRBD1 as D (6 bases). The V gene lost 4 bases and the J gene lost 3 bases, with 15 bases spanning the gap. The CDR3 covers 15 residues. From germline, CDR1 is MGHRA and CDR2 YSYEKL. CDR3 amino acids: CASSPTNTGYTEAFF. The CDR3 DNA reads TGCGCCAGCAGCCCCACAAACACAGGGTACACTGAAGCTTTCTTT.

The V gene is TRBV29-1, the J gene TRBJ2-7; D may be TRBD2 (6 bases). There are 12 residues in the CDR3. CDR1 is SQVTM, CDR2 ANQGSEA, per germline. V was shortened by 1 base and J by 6 bases, with 10 bases between the two germline ends. CDR3 protein: CSVEGGGVEQYF. The DNA for the CDR3 is TGCAGCGTTGAAGGCGGAGGGGTCGAGCAGTACTTC.

The sample holds a few counts of this clone. V usage is TRBV5-6 and J usage is TRBJ1-6, with 9 bases matching TRBD1. This CDR3 spans 14 amino acids. The V and J ends lost 4 bases and 7 bases, in that order; junction bases with no gene match: 3. Germline-derived CDR1 and CDR2 are SGHDT and YYEEEE. The CDR3 reads CASSNGQGNSPLHF. The CDR3 region has the DNA TGTGCCAGCAGCAACGGACAGGGGAATTCACCCCTCCACTTT.

V usage is TRBV5-1 and J usage is TRBJ1-5, with D possibly TRBD1 on 6 matching bases. Germline CDR1 reads SGHRS; CDR2 reads YFSETQ. This CDR3 has 14 amino acids. V gave up 0 bases and J gave up 4 bases, with 8 bases separating them. CDR3 in DNA: TGCGCCAGCAGCTTGGGGGGGCCAAATCAGCCCCAGCATTTT. It yields the protein CASSLGGPNQPQHF.

As to this clone: It is likely a read error, because the conserved phenylalanine at the end of the CDR3 is missing. Because the CDR3's place on the DNA is in doubt, the DNA is left out and the CDR3 is given as listed by TCRdb. The V and J genes are TRBV6-1 and TRBJ1-1. The CDR3 region is 14 residues in length, termini included. Germline loops: CDR1 MNHNS, CDR2 SASEGT. This chain's CDR3 is CASSEDPFTRWKDL.

The chain carries TRBV6-5 and TRBJ1-2; 8 positions agree with TRBD1. Losses at the gene ends were 5 bases for V and 7 bases for J; bases not matched to a gene: 9. The CDR3 length is 14 residues. Looked up from germline, CDR1 is MNHEY and CDR2 is SVGAGI. As DNA, the CDR3 is TGTGCCAGCAGTCCAGGACAGGGTGTCTTTGGCTACACCTTC. Amino acid sequence: CASSPGQGVFGYTF.

The chain is built from TRBV5-6 and TRBJ1-1, with D possibly matching TRBD1 (5 bases). V shed 5 bases and J shed 1 base, with 12 bases lying between them. CDR3 length: 14 residues. Germline V gene lookup returns CDR1 SGHDT and CDR2 YYEEEE. CDR3 nucleotide sequence: TGTGCCAGCAGGGGCCGGGACTCGAACACTGAAGCTTTCTTT. This gives the protein CASRGRDSNTEAFF.

CDR3 in amino acids: CASSQLPTGGGTFF. The CDR3 nucleotides read TGTGCCAGCAGCCAACTCCCGACAGGGGGCGGGACTTTCTTT. The chain recombines TRBV7-9 with TRBJ1-1, with 10 bases that match TRBD1. J lost 12 bases, V lost 5 bases, and 12 bases had no gene match. This CDR3 spans 14 amino acids. Per germline, CDR1 SEHNR and CDR2 FQNEAQ (reference sequence).

This chain joins TRBV7-2 and TRBJ2-1, with TRBD2 matching over 9 bases. This CDR3 has 17 amino acids. V shed 1 base and J 3 bases; nucleotides not matched to a gene: 7. Germline V lookup: CDR1 SGHTA, CDR2 FQGNSA. The CDR3 loop is CASSLGAGLAVYNEQFF. Written as DNA, the CDR3 is TGTGCCAGCAGCTTAGGGGCGGGACTAGCAGTCTACAATGAGCAGTTCTTC.

The chain carries TRBV6-5 and TRBJ1-2, with 8 bases lining up with TRBD1. J was trimmed by 7 bases and V by 6 bases; bases with no gene match: 7. The CDR3 has 13 amino acids. CDR1 is MNHEY, CDR2 SVGAGI, per germline. The CDR3: CASSFGQGSGYTF. The CDR3 DNA is TGTGCCAGCAGCTTTGGACAGGGCTCTGGCTACACCTTC.

The gene calls are TRBV21-1 and TRBJ2-4; the table's D gene call, TRBD1, was not cross checked with the DNA. TRBV21-1 is reported as a pseudogene. The CDR3 extends over 16 amino acids. The CDR3 region is CASSKGAGIDKNIQYF. The CDR3, as DNA: TGTGCCAGCAGCAAGGGGGCAGGGATAGACAAAAACATTCAGTACTTC.

V and J are TRBV7-8 and TRBJ1-5; 10 bases fit TRBD1. Germline V gene data show CDR1 as SGHVS and CDR2 as FQNEAQ. The V gene end was trimmed by 3 bases and the J gene end by 4 bases; junction bases not matched to a gene: 0. There are 14 residues in the CDR3. In DNA form, the CDR3 reads TGTGCCAGCAGCTTGGACAGGGGGAATCAGCCCCAGCATTTT. It specifies CASSLDRGNQPQHF.

This chain uses TRBV25-1 with TRBJ1-2; possibly TRBD1 for D (5 bases). V was shortened by 5 bases and J by 8 bases, with 15 bases between the two germline ends. Looked up from germline, CDR1 is MGHDK and CDR2 is SYGVNS. The CDR3 is made up of 13 amino acids. CDR3 protein: CASSRDRPVGYTF. In DNA, the CDR3 is TGTGCCAGCAGTCGAGACAGACCTGTAGGCTACACCTTC.

For this clone: This same CDR3 is encoded by further DNA sequences in the sample. V and J are TRBV18 and TRBJ1-1, with 8 bases that match TRBD1. Germline lookup yields CDR1 KGHSH and CDR2 LQKENI. V lost 4 bases to trimming and J lost 3 bases; unmatched junction nucleotides: 4. This CDR3 comprises 14 residues. This CDR3 reads CASSLLDRDTEAFF. In nucleotides, the CDR3 is TGTGCCAGCTCACTCTTGGACAGGGACACTGAAGCTTTCTTT.

The chain joins TRBV12-5 to TRBJ2-1; TRBD2 aligns across 9 bases. CDR1 is LGHNT and CDR2 is FRNRAP in the germline V gene. With 6 bases clipped from V and 0 bases from J, the junction kept 21 bases outside the gene matches. The CDR3 runs 21 residues. The CDR3 region is CASGLLPSGGILPRSYNEQFF. As DNA, the CDR3 is TGTGCTAGTGGGCTCCTACCGAGCGGGGGGATACTTCCCCGCTCCTACAATGAGCAGTTCTTC.

The rearrangement links TRBV12-3 or TRBV12-4 to TRBJ1-2, with D unresolved. Deletions cut 3 bases from V and 6 bases from J, with 11 bases between. CDR3 length: 13 amino acids. CDR3 loop: CASSLRAVNGYTF. DNA for the CDR3: TGTGCCAGCAGTTTGAGGGCCGTGAATGGCTACACCTTC.